The text below deals with one T cell receptor (beta chain). Its target is unknown. The read ends 3 residues before the CDR3 terminus; that terminus is restored from the germline J gene. Germline CDR1 DFQATT, CDR2 SNEGSKA (reference sequence). This CDR3 spans 15 amino acids. Losses at the gene ends were 1 base for V and 3 bases for J; bases not matched to a gene: 8. Method: immunoSEQ multiplex PCR; TCRdb's copy keeps in-frame clones and lacks some. Here the sample table reports about 1,500 clones. This sample is part of a study of Tregs in tolerant kidney transplant recipients. Study-wide findings and caveats: Biological reproducibility was not directly addressed in this study. Tregs expanded with activated donor B cells seemed most donor-specific. Tolerant patients' donor-specific Tregs expanded beyond overall Tregs, suggesting antigen-driven growth.

CFSE-labeled recipient PBMCs were cultured five to seven days with irradiated graft donor PBMCs, then FACS-sorted. The receptor was derived from a human patient who received a combined kidney and bone marrow transplant. The J gene is TRBJ1-1, the V gene TRBV20-1, with TRBD1 matching over 7 bases. Source: CD4+ T cells from blood cultured with allogeneic cells, taken before the transplant. The sequenced CDR3 bases are TGCAGTGCTAGAGCCCCGGGACAGAGGTACACTGAA. Translated: CSARAPGQRYTE. The complete CDR3 reads CSARAPGQRYTEAFF.